The TCR beta chain described here comes from a study of read filtering for tumor transcriptome and immune sequencing. Study overall: IR-seq gave about 3.5 to 11 million TCR reads per sample; RNA-seq gave roughly 80 to 1273.

This clonotype was counted many times. Its matching antigen is unknown. The CDR3 loop spans 14 amino acids. With V trimmed by 3 bases and J by 5 bases, 5 bases remained unmatched. Molecular barcoded adaptors covering alpha/delta and beta/gamma chains were used on around 400 ng RNA. TCRdb re-called the reads through MiXCR, storing one row per CDR3 protein. This table holds 100,000 to 150,000 distinct CDR3 sequences, roughly 13% found once. Study-level findings and limits: The CD138-negative fraction was mixed bone marrow immune cells, not pure T cells.

This chain uses TRBV12-3 or TRBV12-4 with TRBJ1-1, with TRBD1 identical over 8 bases. The clonotype was recovered from a donor at least 40 years old with multiple myeloma. The sequenced sample consisted of a population of CD138-negative cells sorted from bone marrow. CDR3 bases: TGTGCCAGCAGTTTGGTAACAGGGGGAACTGAAGCTTTCTTT. Protein product: CASSLVTGGTEAFF.